The sequence of this T cell receptor (beta chain) was determined in a study of blood T cell repertoires in COVID-19 (dated by TCRdb to about 2020). Describing the broader study: Samples covering the acute and convalescent phases of COVID-19 were provided by collaborators in the United States, Italy and Spain. Where available, HLA class I and class II types were obtained from metadata supplied by the sample provider rather than from assay-based typing. The sample metadata nearly always contained a de-identified subject ID, COVID-19 status, age in years and sex. Deeply sampled blood TCRbeta repertoires from subjects exposed to, actively infected with, or recovered from COVID-19 were included in the dataset. The prospective study material was composed of cDNA or gDNA derived from T cells, B-cell-depleted T cells, or PBMCs. Samples were obtained from the ongoing ImmuneRACE study (first 160 participants) and from some 1,300 subjects provided by 6 global collaborators. The repertoires were made available in a free public database intended to serve as a resource for research on the immune response to SARS-CoV-2.

The immunoSEQ Assay, a bias-controlled multiplex PCR, was used to amplify TCRbeta CDR3 regions from genomic DNA. The source study handled its data this way. Nucleated cell counts per sample were estimated from amplification of reference gene primers within the assay. To quantify the absolute abundance of each unique TCRbeta CDR3 rearrangement, sequence reads were collapsed and filtered. Productive Simpson clonality was computed per sample as the square root of Simpson's diversity index over productive rearrangements. TCRdb's version of the immuneACCESS table is confined to in-frame rearrangements and falls short of the full clone set. An unresolved V gene accounts for under half of the shortfall where checked; the remainder is of unknown origin. The V and J calls and clone size come from that table; D and trimming were worked out from the DNA. The sample profile shows roughly 110,000 clones; 80% to 90% of them were found once. In total, the top ten clones hold 4.6% of the sample.

General findings and caveats noted by the study authors: The quantity of clinical and demographic metadata differed by source and by participant and was supplied without curation.

The collaborating institutions used their own protocols to collect whole blood in K2EDTA tubes. For TCRbeta analysis, collaborator samples were shipped as frozen whole blood, as isolated PBMCs, or as DNA extracted from either sample type. A remark on this clone: Its specific antigen is unknown. The sample holds no much larger clone one base away, and base qualities are not on file.

This sequence was found in a woman aged 50 to 60 with acute or convalescent COVID-19. Sequenced: peripheral blood.

The CDR3 sequence is CATSEGLAEETQYF. In nucleotides, the sequence is TGTGCCACCAGTGAAGGCCTAGCGGAAGAGACCCAGTACTTC. The receptor chain draws on TRBV24-1 and TRBJ2-5, with 7 central nucleotides matching TRBD2. The CDR3 runs 14 residues from the cysteine to the phenylalanine. Only CDR3 DNA remains: 42 bases, in frame from the first base. The germline V end is reduced by 4 bases and the J end by 3 bases; junction bases left unmatched: 4. Sequences KGHDR (CDR1) and SFDVKD (CDR2) are obtained from the germline V gene.